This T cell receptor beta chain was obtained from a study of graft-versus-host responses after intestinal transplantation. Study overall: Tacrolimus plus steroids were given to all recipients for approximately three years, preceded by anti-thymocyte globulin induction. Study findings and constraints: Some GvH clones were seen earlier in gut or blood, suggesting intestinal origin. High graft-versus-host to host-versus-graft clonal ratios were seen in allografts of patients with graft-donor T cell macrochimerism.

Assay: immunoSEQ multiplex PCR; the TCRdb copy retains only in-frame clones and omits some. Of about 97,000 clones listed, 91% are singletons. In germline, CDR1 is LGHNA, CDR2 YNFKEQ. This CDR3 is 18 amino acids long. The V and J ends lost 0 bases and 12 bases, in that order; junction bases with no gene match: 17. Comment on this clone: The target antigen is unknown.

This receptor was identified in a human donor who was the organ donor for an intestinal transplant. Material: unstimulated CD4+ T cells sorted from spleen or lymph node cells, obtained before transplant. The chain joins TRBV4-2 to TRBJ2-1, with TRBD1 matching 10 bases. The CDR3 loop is CASSQDSTGQGSPMGQFF. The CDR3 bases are TGTGCCAGCAGCCAAGACTCCACGGGACAGGGGTCTCCTATGGGGCAGTTCTTC.